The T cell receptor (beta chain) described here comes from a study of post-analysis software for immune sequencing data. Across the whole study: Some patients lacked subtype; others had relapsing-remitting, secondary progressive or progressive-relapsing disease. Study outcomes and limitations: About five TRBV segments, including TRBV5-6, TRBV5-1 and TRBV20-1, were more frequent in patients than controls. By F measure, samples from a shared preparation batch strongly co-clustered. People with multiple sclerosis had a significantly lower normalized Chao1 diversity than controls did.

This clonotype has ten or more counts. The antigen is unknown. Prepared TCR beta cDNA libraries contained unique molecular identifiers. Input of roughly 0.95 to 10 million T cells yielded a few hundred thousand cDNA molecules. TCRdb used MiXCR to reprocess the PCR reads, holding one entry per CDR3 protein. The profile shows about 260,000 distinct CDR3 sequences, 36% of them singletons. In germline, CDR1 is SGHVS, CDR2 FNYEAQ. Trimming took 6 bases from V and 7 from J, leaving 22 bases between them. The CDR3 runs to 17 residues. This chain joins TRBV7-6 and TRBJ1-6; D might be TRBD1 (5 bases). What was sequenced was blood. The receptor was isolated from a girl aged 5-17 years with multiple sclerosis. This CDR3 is CASSNVYRGKNNSPLHF. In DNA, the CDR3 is TGTGCCAGCAGTAACGTGTATAGGGGTAAAAACAATTCACCCCTCCACTTT.